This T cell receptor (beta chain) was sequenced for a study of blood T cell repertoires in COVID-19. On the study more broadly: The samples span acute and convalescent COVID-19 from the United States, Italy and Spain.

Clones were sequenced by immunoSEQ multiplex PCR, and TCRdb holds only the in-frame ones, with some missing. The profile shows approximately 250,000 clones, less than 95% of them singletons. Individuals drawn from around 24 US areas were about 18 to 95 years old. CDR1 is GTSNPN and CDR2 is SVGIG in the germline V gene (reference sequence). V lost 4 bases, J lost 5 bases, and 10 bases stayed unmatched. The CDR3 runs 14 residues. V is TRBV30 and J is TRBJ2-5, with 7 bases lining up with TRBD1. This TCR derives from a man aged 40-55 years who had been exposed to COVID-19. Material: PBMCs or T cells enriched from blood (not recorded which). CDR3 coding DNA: TGTGCCTGGACGAGTGAAGGGGGCGTGGAGACCCAGTACTTC. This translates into CAWTSEGGVETQYF. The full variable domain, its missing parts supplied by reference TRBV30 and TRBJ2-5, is SQTIHQWPATLVQPVGSPLSLECTVEGTSNPNLYWYRQAAGRGLQLLFYSVGIGQISSEVPQNLSASRPQDRQFILSSKKLLLSDSGFYLCAWTSEGGVETQYFGPGTRLLVL.